What follows are 23 T cell receptor beta chains derived from one specimen sequenced in a study of beta chain features in type 1 diabetes. Findings and limits, study-wide: In every one of the four CD4+ subsets, TCRB CDR3s were moderately but significantly shorter in Type 1 diabetes patients.

Antigens for these TCRs are unknown. The authors reverse transcribed all of the isolated RNA, so sequencing captured expressed TCRB transcripts. TCRdb keeps only in-frame clones here, not all; method: immunoSEQ multiplex PCR. The data contain approximately 130,000 clones, roughly 17% of them singletons. The material sequenced was central memory CD4+ T cells from blood. The receptors shown here come from a young man with type 1 diabetes.

The chain combines TRBV2 with TRBJ2-7; 7 bases are a match to TRBD1. Germline V CDR1 and CDR2: SNHLY, FYNNEI. The ends lost 7 bases at V and 6 bases at J; junction bases unmatched: 3. This CDR3 has 11 amino acids. The CDR3 DNA reads TGTGCCAGCACGAGGGGGCCCGAGCAGTACTTC. This codes for CASTRGPEQYF.

This clone was seen a few times. The chain uses TRBV2 and TRBJ1-3; 10 bases are a match to TRBD1. In germline, CDR1 is SNHLY, CDR2 FYNNEI. Germline trimming cut 4 bases from V and 9 bases from J; bases unmatched to any gene: 9. CDR3 size: 15 residues. CDR3 DNA: TGTGCCAGCAGTGCCTACAGACAGGGGGCAGGCACCATATATTTT. Residues: CASSAYRQGAGTIYF.

This clone was seen ten or more times. The J gene is TRBJ2-1, the V gene TRBV30; 13 positions match TRBD2. Per the germline V gene, CDR1 is GTSNPN and CDR2 is SVGIG (reference sequence). CDR3 length equals 17 residues. The trim removed 2 bases at V and 8 bases at J, leaving 12 bases unmatched. CDR3 in amino acids: CAWSFSFGTSGDHEQFF. In nucleotides, the CDR3 is TGTGCCTGGAGTTTTAGTTTTGGGACTAGCGGGGACCATGAGCAGTTCTTC. The complete variable domain, with remaining parts taken from reference TRBV30 and TRBJ2-1, reads SQTIHQWPATLVQPVGSPLSLECTVEGTSNPNLYWYRQAAGRGLQLLFYSVGIGQISSEVPQNLSASRPQDRQFILSSKKLLLSDSGFYLCAWSFSFGTSGDHEQFFGPGTRLTVL.

This clone was seen a handful of times. This rearrangement joins TRBV10-3 to TRBJ2-3, with 7 bases lining up with TRBD1. Trimming at V came to 10 bases and at J to 4 bases, leaving 2 bases not matched to a gene. This CDR3 contains 11 residues. Germline V gene lookup returns CDR1 ENHRY and CDR2 SYGVKD. CDR3: CATQGADTQYF. CDR3 coding DNA: TGTGCCACCCAGGGGGCAGATACGCAGTATTTT.

By sample fraction, this clone is medium-sized (0.01 to 0.1%). One junction end disagrees with the germline gene, perhaps due to a read error. This rearrangement joins TRBV20-1 to TRBJ1-3; D is ambiguous. Germline CDR1 DFQATT, CDR2 SNEGSKA (reference sequence). The CDR3 is 11 amino acids. This CDR3 reads CSASAPPALDF. CDR3 DNA sequence: TGCAGTGCTAGCGCACCCCCGGCGTTAGATTTT.

The V gene is TRBV14, the J gene TRBJ2-7; D is undetermined. Germline V gene lookup returns CDR1 SGHDN and CDR2 FVKESK. V lost 1 base, J lost 3 bases, and 10 bases lay in between. The CDR3 is 14 residues long. CDR3: CASSQGPGFYEQYF. The CDR3 nucleotides are TGTGCCAGCAGCCAAGGACCAGGATTCTACGAGCAGTACTTC. The whole variable domain, remainder taken from reference TRBV14 and TRBJ2-7, is EAGVTQFPSHSVIEKGQTVTLRCDPISGHDNLYWYRRVMGKEIKFLLHFVKESKQDESGMPNNRFLAERTGGTYSTLKVQPAELEDSGVYFCASSQGPGFYEQYFGPGTRLTVT.

This clone was observed many times. This same CDR3 is encoded by further DNA sequences in the sample. The chain recombines TRBV30 with TRBJ2-5, with D possibly matching TRBD2 (5 bases). The germline V gene has CDR1 GTSNPN and CDR2 SVGIG (reference sequence). The length of the CDR3 is 13 residues. V was cut by 3 bases and J by 4 bases, with 12 bases left in between. CDR3: CAWSQRTRETQYF. As DNA, the CDR3 is TGTGCCTGGAGCCAGCGGACGCGAGAGACCCAGTACTTC.

The gene calls are TRBV5-4 and TRBJ2-6, with 9 bases matching TRBD1. This CDR3 is 15 amino acids long. V was pared by 4 bases and J by 8 bases, with 7 bases of the junction left unmatched. Germline-derived CDR1 and CDR2 are SGHNT and YYREEE (reference sequence). Written as DNA, the CDR3 is TGTGCCAGCAGCGGGGACAGGGAAAGGACCAACGTCCTGACTTTC. Translation: CASSGDRERTNVLTF.

V is TRBV30 and J is TRBJ2-7; D remains unclear. Per germline, CDR1 GTSNPN and CDR2 SVGIG (reference sequence). Trimming left V 4 bases short and J 1 base short, with 11 bases between. The CDR3 sequence is 13 residues long. CDR3 protein: CAWNPELSYEQYF. The CDR3 coding sequence is TGTGCCTGGAACCCGGAACTTTCCTACGAGCAGTACTTC.

A word on this clone: This may stem from a read error, because a much larger clone lies one nucleotide away. The chain couples TRBV6-5 to TRBJ2-7; unclear D gene. CDR3 length: 11 residues. V was cut by 6 bases and J by 3 bases, with 6 bases left in between. Germline V gene data show CDR1 as MNHEY and CDR2 as SVGAGI. CDR3 bases: TGTGCCAGCAGCTTAGGCTACGAGCAGTACTTC. Its translation is CASSLGYEQYF.

V usage is TRBV29-1 and J usage is TRBJ2-7; D is undetermined. Germline CDR1 reads SQVTM; CDR2 reads ANQGSEA. This CDR3 is 12 amino acids long. Trimming removed 3 bases at V and 3 bases at J, with 9 bases between. The CDR3 region has the DNA TGCAGCGTTGATGGGAACCACTACGAGCAGTACTTC. It encodes CSVDGNHYEQYF.

This clone was detected a few times. The V gene is TRBV28, the J gene TRBJ1-5; D gene uncertain. There are 13 residues in the CDR3. In germline, CDR1 is MDHEN, CDR2 SYDVKM. Trimming stripped 1 base from V and 2 bases from J, with 3 bases between. The CDR3 region is CASSLSGNQPQHF. CDR3 coding DNA: TGTGCCAGCAGTTTATCAGGCAATCAGCCCCAGCATTTT.

This clone has only a few counts. V gene TRBV29-1 combines with J gene TRBJ2-3; 11 bases are shared with TRBD2. V was pared by 6 bases and J by 4 bases, with 9 bases of the junction left unmatched. This CDR3 is built from 15 residues. From germline, CDR1 is SQVTM and CDR2 ANQGSEA. CDR3 protein: CSVPTSGIYPDTQYF. DNA of the CDR3: TGCAGCGTCCCGACTAGCGGGATTTATCCAGATACGCAGTATTTT.

This clone was picked up a small number of times. This sequence joins TRBV4-3 and TRBJ2-1; the D is unclear. V was cut by 3 bases and J by 11 bases, with 14 bases left in between. This CDR3 contains 13 residues. From germline, CDR1 is LGHNA and CDR2 YSLEER. This chain's CDR3 is CASSQTPRLKQFF. CDR3 DNA: TGCGCCAGCAGCCAGACGCCTCGATTGAAGCAGTTCTTC.

The V call is TRBV27, the J call TRBJ2-7; D unresolved. Per the germline V gene, CDR1 is MNHEY and CDR2 is SMNVEV (reference sequence). Trimming left V 6 bases short and J 0 bases short, with 15 bases between. This CDR3 is 15 amino acids long. CDR3 region: CASRDKGLPSYEQYF. In nucleotides, the CDR3 is TGTGCCAGCAGAGACAAGGGTCTCCCCTCCTACGAGCAGTACTTC.

The J gene is TRBJ1-1, the V gene TRBV7-3, with 7 bases fitting TRBD1. Germline V CDR1 and CDR2: SGHTA, FQGTGA. The CDR3 sequence is 13 residues long. V lost 6 bases and J lost 3; bases outside the gene matches: 4. The DNA for the CDR3 is TGTGCCAGCAGGAGACAGGGCGACACTGAAGCTTTCTTT. Protein product: CASRRQGDTEAFF.

This CDR3 reads CASRPSRTDTQYF. The CDR3 DNA is TGTGCCAGCAGGCCGAGTCGCACAGATACGCAGTATTTT. V is TRBV7-2 and J is TRBJ2-3; D unclear. Germline V CDR1 and CDR2: SGHTA, FQGNSA. The CDR3 runs to 13 residues. The V and J ends lost 6 bases and 1 base respectively, with 8 bases between them.

This clone came up many times. J is TRBJ1-6 and V is TRBV2, with 8 positions matching TRBD1. The CDR3 consists of 18 residues. Germline V gene sequence: CDR1 SNHLY, CDR2 FYNNEI. J was trimmed by 6 bases and V by 0 bases; bases with no gene match: 10. The CDR3 coding sequence is TGTGCCAGCAGTGAAGCGCTTACGTGGGACAGGCTTAATTCACCCCTCCACTTT. Translation: CASSEALTWDRLNSPLHF. The variable domain in full, with the rest retrieved from reference TRBV2 and TRBJ1-6, is EPEVTQTPSHQVTQMGQEVILRCVPISNHLYFYWYRQILGQKVEFLVSFYNNEISEKSEIFDDQFSVERPDGSNFTLKIRSTKLEDSAMYFCASSEALTWDRLNSPLHFGNGTRLTVT.

This clone was observed a handful of times. This chain joins TRBV5-1 and TRBJ1-2; no firm D call. Trimming removed 0 bases at V and 8 bases at J, with 17 bases between. Germline V gene data show CDR1 as SGHRS and CDR2 as YFSETQ. The CDR3 has 15 residues. As DNA, the CDR3 is TGCGCCAGCAGCTTGGGCGAACACCCCCCTCGGGGCTACACCTTC. Its protein is CASSLGEHPPRGYTF.

This clone appeared a few times. The chain joins TRBV5-1 to TRBJ2-3, with 10 bases matching TRBD2. This CDR3 is built from 15 residues. The germline V gene has CDR1 SGHRS and CDR2 YFSETQ. J was trimmed by 3 bases and V by 7 bases; bases with no gene match: 8. The CDR3: CASYFTSGETDTQYF. The DNA of the CDR3 is TGCGCCAGCTACTTCACTAGCGGGGAAACAGATACGCAGTATTTT.

This clone turned up a few times. This chain connects TRBV21-1 to TRBJ1-2; the D call TRBD1 from the table was never checked on the DNA. TRBV21-1 is recorded as a pseudogene. This CDR3 is built from 15 residues. The CDR3 coding sequence is TGTGCCAGCAGCAAACGGACAACGGCTAACTATGGCTACACCTTC. Its protein is CASSKRTTANYGYTF.

The chain combines TRBV29-1 with TRBJ2-1; 9 nucleotides align to TRBD2. The CDR3 is 14 amino acids. J was trimmed by 9 bases and V by 3 bases; bases with no gene match: 9. The germline gives CDR1 SQVTM, CDR2 ANQGSEA. This CDR3 reads CSVDMLAGYGEQFF. For the CDR3, the DNA is TGCAGCGTTGATATGCTAGCGGGATACGGTGAGCAGTTCTTC.

The chain couples TRBV5-4 to TRBJ2-1; D is possibly TRBD1 or TRBD2 (6 bases each). CDR1 is SGHNT and CDR2 is YYREEE in the germline V gene (reference sequence). V dropped 4 bases and J dropped 2 bases, with 22 bases sitting between them. The CDR3 contains 18 residues. In DNA form, the CDR3 reads TGTGCCAGCAGCGTCAAAATCCTAGGGGGGACGACCTACAATGAGCAGTTCTTC. Encoded protein: CASSVKILGGTTYNEQFF.